This paragraph reports one T cell receptor (beta chain). What it recognizes is unknown. Data came from immunoSEQ multiplex PCR; TCRdb stores just in-frame clones and leaves some out. The data show some 170,000 clones, roughly 86% seen once. Germline V gene data show CDR1 as SGHTA and CDR2 as FQGNSA. V trimming: 2 bases; J trimming: 0 bases; junction bases outside the gene matches: 2. The CDR3 spans 16 residues. The data originate from a study of cytomegalovirus exposure and HLA in healthy donors. Study-wide points: In a later analysis, first-cohort TCR clusters were found to tend to co-occur in the approximately 120 validation repertoires. Most TCR sequences were uncommon, yet certain public TCRs appeared in many donors.

V and J are TRBV7-2 and TRBJ2-1, with 9 bases fitting TRBD2. Sequenced material: PBMCs. This receptor was obtained from a man between 18 and 35 years old in good health and CMV-seropositive. The DNA for the CDR3 is TGTGCCAGCAGCTTAATTAGCGGGAGCTCCTACAATGAGCAGTTCTTC. Protein sequence: CASSLISGSSYNEQFF.